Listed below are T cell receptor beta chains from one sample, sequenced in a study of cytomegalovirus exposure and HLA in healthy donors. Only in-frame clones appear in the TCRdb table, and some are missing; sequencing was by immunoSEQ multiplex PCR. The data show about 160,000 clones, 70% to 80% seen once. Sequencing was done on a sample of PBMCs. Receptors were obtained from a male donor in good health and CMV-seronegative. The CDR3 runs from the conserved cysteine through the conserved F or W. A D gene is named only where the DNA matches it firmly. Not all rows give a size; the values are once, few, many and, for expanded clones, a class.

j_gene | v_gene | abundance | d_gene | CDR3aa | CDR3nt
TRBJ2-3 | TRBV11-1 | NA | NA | CASSSTGVGDTQYF | TGTGCCAGCAGCTCGACCGGGGTCGGAGATACGCAGTATTTT
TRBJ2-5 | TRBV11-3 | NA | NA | CASSLMGRAQETQYF | TGTGCCAGCAGCTTAATGGGCAGAGCCCAAGAGACCCAGTACTTC
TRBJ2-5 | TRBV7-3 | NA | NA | CASSLVQETQYF | TGTGCCAGCAGCTTAGTCCAGGAGACCCAGTACTTC
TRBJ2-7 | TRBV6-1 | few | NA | CASSLGSGSEQYF | TGTGCCAGCAGCCTGGGCTCTGGGTCCGAGCAGTACTTC
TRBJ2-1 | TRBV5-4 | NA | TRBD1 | CASSLGQGGYNEQFF | TGTGCCAGCAGCCTTGGACAGGGTGGCTACAATGAGCAGTTCTTC
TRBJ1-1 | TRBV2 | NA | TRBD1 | CASSHNLAGGMEAFF | TGTGCCAGCAGTCATAACTTGGCAGGGGGCATGGAAGCTTTCTTT
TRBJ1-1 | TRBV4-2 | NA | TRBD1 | CASSPIGQGDTEAFF | TGTGCCAGCAGCCCAATCGGACAGGGGGACACTGAAGCTTTCTTT
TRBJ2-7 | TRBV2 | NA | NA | CASRDRIYEQYF | TGTGCCAGCAGGGACAGAATCTACGAGCAGTACTTC
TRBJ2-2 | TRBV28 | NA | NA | CASKYRGRDTGELFF | TGTGCCAGCAAGTACAGGGGGAGGGATACCGGGGAGCTGTTTTTT
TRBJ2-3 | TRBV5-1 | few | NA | CASSPGQELDTQYF | TGCGCCAGCAGCCCAGGACAAGAGTTGGATACGCAGTATTTT
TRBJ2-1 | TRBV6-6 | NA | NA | CASSKLGLHNEQFF | TGTGCCAGCAGTAAACTCGGACTTCACAATGAGCAGTTCTTC
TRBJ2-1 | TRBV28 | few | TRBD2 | CASILTSVGRNEQFF | TGTGCCAGCATACTTACTAGCGTAGGGAGGAATGAGCAGTTCTTC
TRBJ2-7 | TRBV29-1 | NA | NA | CSVEDRAETYEQYF | TGCAGCGTTGAAGATCGCGCGGAAACCTACGAGCAGTACTTC
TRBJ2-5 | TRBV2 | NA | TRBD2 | CATGEAGEAETQYF | TGTGCCACTGGGGAAGCGGGAGAAGCGGAGACCCAGTACTTC
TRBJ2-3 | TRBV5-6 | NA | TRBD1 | CASSFWGQGGDTQYF | TGTGCCAGCAGCTTTTGGGGACAGGGGGGAGATACGCAGTATTTT
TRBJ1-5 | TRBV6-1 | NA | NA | CASRYPGGNQPQHF | TGTGCCAGCAGGTACCCCGGAGGCAATCAGCCCCAGCATTTT
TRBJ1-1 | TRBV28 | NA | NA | CASSRGGTEAFF | TGTGCCAGCAGCCGAGGTGGCACTGAAGCTTTCTTT
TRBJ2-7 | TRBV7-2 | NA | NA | CASSLQGRPLDYEQYF | TGTGCCAGCAGCTTACAGGGGCGCCCGCTGGACTACGAGCAGTACTTC
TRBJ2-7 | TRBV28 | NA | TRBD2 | CASRLLAGPYEQYF | TGTGCCAGCAGGTTACTAGCGGGACCTTACGAGCAGTACTTC
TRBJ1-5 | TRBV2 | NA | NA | CASSGPGSNQPQHF | TGTGCCAGCAGTGGTCCAGGTAGCAATCAGCCCCAGCATTTT
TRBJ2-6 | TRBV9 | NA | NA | CASSVGHISGANVLTF | TGTGCCAGCAGCGTGGGACATATCTCTGGGGCCAACGTCCTGACTTTC
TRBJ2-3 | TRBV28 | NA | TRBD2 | CASSSELAPDTQYF | TGTGCCAGCAGTTCAGAACTAGCGCCAGATACGCAGTATTTT
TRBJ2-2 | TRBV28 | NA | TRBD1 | CASSPSSGQGNTGELFF | TGTGCCAGCAGTCCCTCCTCAGGACAGGGGAACACCGGGGAGCTGTTTTTT
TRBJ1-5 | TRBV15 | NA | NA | CATSRWADSNQPQHF | TGTGCCACCAGCAGATGGGCAGATAGCAATCAGCCCCAGCATTTT
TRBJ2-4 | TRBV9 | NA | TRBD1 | CASSVAPDRARRYF | TGTGCCAGCAGCGTAGCCCCGGACAGGGCAAGAAGGTACTTC
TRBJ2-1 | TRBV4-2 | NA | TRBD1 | CASSQEQDRVEQFF | TGTGCCAGCAGCCAAGAACAGGACAGGGTTGAGCAGTTCTTC
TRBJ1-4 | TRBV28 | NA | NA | CASSPRGTEEKLFF | TGTGCCAGCAGCCCTAGGGGGACGGAAGAAAAACTGTTTTTT
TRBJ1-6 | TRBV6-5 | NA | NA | CASSYSSVYEDSPLHF | TGTGCCAGCAGTTACTCATCCGTCTATGAGGATTCACCCCTCCACTTT
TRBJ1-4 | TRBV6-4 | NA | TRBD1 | CASSVGQATNEKLFF | TGTGCCAGCAGTGTTGGACAGGCAACGAATGAAAAACTGTTTTTT
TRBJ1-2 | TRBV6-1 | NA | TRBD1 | CASSEPGTGSDGYTF | TGTGCCAGCAGCGAGCCCGGGACAGGTAGTGATGGCTACACCTTC
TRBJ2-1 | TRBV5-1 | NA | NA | CASSLGLLASSYNEQFF | TGCGCCAGCAGCTTGGGACTTCTAGCGTCATCCTACAATGAGCAGTTCTTC
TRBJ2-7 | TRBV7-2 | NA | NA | CASSLLGSGSYEQYF | TGTGCCAGCAGCTTACTTGGGAGTGGGTCCTACGAGCAGTACTTC
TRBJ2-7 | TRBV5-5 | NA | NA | CASSTYPGPEQYF | TGTGCCAGCAGCACCTACCCAGGGCCCGAGCAGTACTTC
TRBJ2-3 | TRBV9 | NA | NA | CASSPSASADTQYF | TGTGCCAGCAGCCCATCCGCTAGCGCAGATACGCAGTATTTT
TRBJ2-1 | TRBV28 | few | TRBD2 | CASSSGKTSGVGEQFF | TGTGCCAGCAGTTCTGGAAAGACTAGCGGGGTCGGTGAGCAGTTCTTC
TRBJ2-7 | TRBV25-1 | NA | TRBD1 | CASSGQGPRSYEQYF | TGTGCCAGCAGTGGACAGGGCCCCCGGTCCTACGAGCAGTACTTC
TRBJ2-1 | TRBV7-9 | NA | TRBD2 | CASSLDTSGGYNEQFF | TGTGCCAGCAGCTTAGATACTAGCGGGGGATACAATGAGCAGTTCTTC
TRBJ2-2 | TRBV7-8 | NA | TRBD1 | CASSLKGWTGSNTGELFF | TGTGCCAGCAGCTTGAAGGGGTGGACAGGGTCGAACACCGGGGAGCTGTTTTTT
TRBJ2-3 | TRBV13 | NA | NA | CASSLVSGTDTQYF | TGTGCCAGCAGCTTAGTTTCGGGAACAGATACGCAGTATTTT
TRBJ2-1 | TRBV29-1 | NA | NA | CSVEGLGHYNEQFF | TGCAGCGTTGAAGGTCTAGGCCATTACAATGAGCAGTTCTTC
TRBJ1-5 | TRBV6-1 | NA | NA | CASSRSPQGDQPQHF | TGTGCCAGCAGTAGAAGCCCACAGGGAGATCAGCCCCAGCATTTT
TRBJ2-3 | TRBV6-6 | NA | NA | CASSYSNPANTQYF | TGTGCCAGCAGTTACTCGAATCCCGCGAATACGCAGTATTTT
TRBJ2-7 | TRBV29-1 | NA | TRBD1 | CSVGTGGAEQYF | TGCAGCGTTGGGACAGGGGGCGCCGAGCAGTACTTC
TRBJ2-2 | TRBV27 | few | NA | CASTPVWEGDTGELFF | TGTGCCAGCACTCCGGTTTGGGAGGGGGACACCGGGGAGCTGTTTTTT
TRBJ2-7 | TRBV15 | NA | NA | CATSRGSQGYEQYF | TGTGCCACCAGCAGAGGTAGCCAGGGCTACGAGCAGTACTTC
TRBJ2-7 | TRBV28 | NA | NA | CASGGGQSSYEQYF | TGTGCCAGCGGAGGCGGGCAGAGCTCCTACGAGCAGTACTTC
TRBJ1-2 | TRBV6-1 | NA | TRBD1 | CASSVSWDRVNYGYTF | TGTGCCAGCAGTGTTTCGTGGGACAGGGTTAACTATGGCTACACCTTC
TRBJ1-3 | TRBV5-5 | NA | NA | CASSLTESGNTIYF | TGTGCCAGCAGCTTGACAGAATCTGGAAACACCATATATTTT
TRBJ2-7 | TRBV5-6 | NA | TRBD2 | CASSLGGLAGGEQYF | TGTGCCAGCAGCTTGGGTGGACTAGCGGGAGGGGAGCAGTACTTC
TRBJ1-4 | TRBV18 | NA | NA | CASSPRGTNEKLFF | TGTGCCAGCTCACCCAGGGGTACTAATGAAAAACTGTTTTTT
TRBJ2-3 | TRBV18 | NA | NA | CASSPPLGTDTQYF | TGTGCCAGCTCACCCCCCCTCGGCACAGATACGCAGTATTTT
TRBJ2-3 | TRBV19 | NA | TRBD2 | CASSTNGPSLGWGLPSDTQYF | TGTGCCAGTAGTACCAATGGGCCTTCCTTGGGCTGGGGACTACCCTCAGATACGCAGTATTTT
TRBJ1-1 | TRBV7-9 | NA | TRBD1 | CASSLGGDRAAFF | TGTGCCAGCAGCTTAGGAGGGGACAGGGCGGCTTTCTTT
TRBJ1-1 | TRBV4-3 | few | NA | CASSQTVMNTEAFF | TGCGCCAGCAGCCAAACAGTTATGAACACTGAAGCTTTCTTT
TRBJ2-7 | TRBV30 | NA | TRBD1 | CACGDSSYEQYF | TGTGCCTGCGGGGACAGTTCCTACGAACAGTACTTC